Listed here are 15 T cell receptor beta chains from one sample, sequenced in a study of OX40 agonist ivuxolimab in advanced cancers. Libraries were prepared by immunoSEQ multiplex PCR; TCRdb keeps only in-frame clonotypes and omits some of them. The sample carries 70,000 to 75,000 clones, approximately 85% recorded once. Sequences were derived from CD4+ or CD8+ T cells sorted from blood, sampled in a trial of the OX40 agonist ivuxolimab. The receptors come from an adult with an advanced solid tumor such as melanoma, head and neck, liver or kidney cancer.

CDR3: CASSQAPGPNYGYTF. The CDR3 bases are TGCGCCAGCAGCCAAGCCCCAGGACCCAACTATGGCTACACCTTC. This chain links TRBV4-1 with TRBJ1-2; no definite D call. The CDR3 is 15 residues long. Germline V gives CDR1 MGHRA, CDR2 YSYEKL. The ends were cut back, 1 base at V and 2 bases at J, with 11 bases in the middle.

This chain connects TRBV10-1 to TRBJ2-5; the D gene is possibly TRBD2 (6 bases). Gene TRBJ2-7 matches the end of the DNA better, so the J call may be wrong. The CDR3 contains 15 residues. Looked up from germline, CDR1 is WNHNN and CDR2 is SYGVQD (reference sequence). The DNA of the CDR3 is TGCGCCAGCAGTGAGTCGATTTGGAGGGGTAGCGAGCAGTACTTC. This sequence encodes CASSESIWRGSEQYF.

The chain uses TRBV2 and TRBJ1-1; unclear D gene. V lost 7 bases and J lost 2, with 14 bases in between. The V gene's germline CDR1 is SNHLY and CDR2 FYNNEI. The length of the CDR3 is 14 residues. CDR3 coding DNA: TGTGCCAGCAATTTACGACTGCTCAACACTGAAGCTTTCTTT. It specifies CASNLRLLNTEAFF.

This clone occurred once. The chain uses TRBV29-1 and TRBJ1-1; perhaps TRBD1 as D (6 bases). V was trimmed by 7 bases and J by 8 bases, leaving 14 bases between them. Germline V gene sequence: CDR1 SQVTM, CDR2 ANQGSEA. The CDR3 loop spans 11 amino acids. The CDR3 region is CSGRVTGEAFF. CDR3 coding DNA: TGCAGCGGGAGGGTCACAGGGGAAGCTTTCTTT.

The chain carries TRBV7-2 and TRBJ1-5, with D uncertain. This CDR3 spans 15 amino acids. Germline-derived CDR1 and CDR2 are SGHTA and FQGNSA. The V and J ends lost 3 bases and 0 bases respectively, with 9 bases between them. The CDR3 bases are TGTGCCAGCAGCTTGTACGGTTATAGCAATCAGCCCCAGCATTTT. As protein: CASSLYGYSNQPQHF.

The J gene is TRBJ1-5, the V gene TRBV19, with 8 bases lining up with TRBD1. The CDR3 contains 16 residues. The germline V gene encodes CDR1 LNHDA and CDR2 SQIVND (reference sequence). Losses at the gene ends were 3 bases for V and 3 bases for J; bases not matched to a gene: 7. CDR3 sequence (DNA): TGTGCCAGTAGTATCCGGACAGGGAGGGACAATCAGCCCCAGCATTTT. Translating it yields CASSIRTGRDNQPQHF.

The chain employs TRBV28 and TRBJ1-2; TRBD1 matches 8 bases. V lost 5 bases, J lost 1 base, and 6 bases stayed unmatched. Germline assignment: CDR1 MDHEN and CDR2 SYDVKM. CDR3 length: 15 amino acids. The CDR3 sequence is CASSPTGQGNYGYTF. The DNA for the CDR3 is TGTGCCAGCAGTCCCACCGGACAGGGTAACTATGGCTACACCTTC.

This clone was seen only once. The V and J genes are TRBV27 and TRBJ2-3; D is uncertain. CDR1 is MNHEY, CDR2 SMNVEV, per germline (reference sequence). CDR3 length: 12 residues. V was clipped by 4 bases and J by 5 bases, with 7 bases between them. CDR3 in amino acids: CASSSERDTQYF. As DNA, the CDR3 is TGTGCCAGCAGTTCTGAACGAGATACGCAGTATTTT.

V usage is TRBV7-2 and J usage is TRBJ2-7; 7 nucleotides line up with TRBD2. The germline gives CDR1 SGHTA, CDR2 FQGNSA. The CDR3 extends over 14 amino acids. V lost 4 bases to trimming and J lost 7 bases; unmatched junction nucleotides: 10. In nucleotides, the CDR3 is TGTGCCAGCAGCTCGAAGAGACTAGCCGGGGAGCAGTACTTC. Its translation: CASSSKRLAGEQYF.

The V gene is TRBV7-3, the J gene TRBJ2-1; TRBD2 aligns across 8 bases. The CDR3 runs to 15 residues. Germline V gene data show CDR1 as SGHTA and CDR2 as FQGTGA. Trimming took 3 bases from V and 6 from J; bases not matched to a gene: 7. The CDR3 reads CASSFNGRALNEQFF. The CDR3 bases are TGTGCCAGCAGCTTTAACGGGAGGGCCCTCAATGAGCAGTTCTTC.

This clone appeared a single time. The rearrangement links TRBV7-2 to TRBJ1-4; 8 bases line up with TRBD1. CDR3 length: 16 amino acids. Per germline, CDR1 SGHTA and CDR2 FQGNSA. V dropped 5 bases and J dropped 9; count of bases not matched to a gene: 14. For the CDR3, the DNA is TGTGCCAGCAGCCTTGGGACAGGCTCCTTAAATCAAAAACTGTTTTTT. Its protein is CASSLGTGSLNQKLFF.

This rearrangement joins TRBV9 to TRBJ2-1; D is possibly TRBD2 (5 bases). The CDR3 length is 16 residues. The V end lost 1 base, the J end lost 7 bases, and 18 bases lay between the germline ends. CDR1 SGDLS and CDR2 YYNGEE come from the germline V gene. For the CDR3, the DNA is TGTGCCAGCAGCGTACGGAGGAGACCTAATATTAATGAGCAGTTCTTC. This encodes CASSVRRRPNINEQFF.

The chain carries TRBV18 and TRBJ2-2; D remains unclear. Germline loops: CDR1 KGHSH, CDR2 LQKENI. The CDR3 loop spans 14 amino acids. V was pared by 1 base and J by 3 bases, with 6 bases between. Here the CDR3 reads CASSPQQDTGELFF. The DNA of the CDR3 is TGTGCCAGCTCACCACAACAAGACACCGGGGAGCTGTTTTTT.

About this clone: The sample holds other DNA sequences that translate to the same CDR3. This sequence joins TRBV25-1 and TRBJ1-1; D is ambiguous. The germline CDR1 and CDR2 sequences are MGHDK and SYGVNS. This CDR3 contains 11 residues. V dropped 6 bases and J dropped 2 bases, with 4 bases sitting between them. CDR3 DNA sequence: TGTGCCAGCAGGGGTAACACTGAAGCTTTCTTT. Translating it yields CASRGNTEAFF.

There are a few counts of this clone. V and J are TRBV10-1 and TRBJ2-1; 9 bases are shared with TRBD2. CDR1 WNHNN and CDR2 SYGVQD come from the germline V gene (reference sequence). The length of the CDR3 is 15 residues. J gave up 10 bases and V 2 bases, and 9 bases lay outside the gene matches. CDR3 sequence reads: CASSEVAGVAREQFF. The CDR3 nucleotides are TGCGCCAGCAGTGAGGTAGCGGGAGTAGCGCGGGAGCAGTTCTTC.